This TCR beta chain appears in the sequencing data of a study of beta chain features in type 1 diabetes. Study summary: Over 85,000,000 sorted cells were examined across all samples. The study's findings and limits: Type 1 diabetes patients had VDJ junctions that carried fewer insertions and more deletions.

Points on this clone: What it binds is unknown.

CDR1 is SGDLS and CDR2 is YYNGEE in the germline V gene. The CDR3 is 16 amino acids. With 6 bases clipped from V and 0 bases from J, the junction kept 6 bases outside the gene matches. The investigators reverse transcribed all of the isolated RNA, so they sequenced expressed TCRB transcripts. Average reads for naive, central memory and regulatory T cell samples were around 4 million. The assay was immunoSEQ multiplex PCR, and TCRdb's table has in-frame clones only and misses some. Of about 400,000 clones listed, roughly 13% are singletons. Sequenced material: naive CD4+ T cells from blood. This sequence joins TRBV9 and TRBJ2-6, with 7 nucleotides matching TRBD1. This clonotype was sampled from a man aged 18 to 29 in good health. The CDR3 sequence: CASNRGQTSGANVLTF. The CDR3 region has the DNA TGTGCCAGCAATAGGGGACAGACCTCTGGGGCCAACGTCCTGACTTTC.